What follows describes a single T cell receptor (beta chain). Germline V gene sequence: CDR1 DFQATT, CDR2 SNEGSKA (reference sequence). V gave up 1 base and J gave up 5 bases; unmatched junction bases: 5. The CDR3 loop spans 15 amino acids. This entry is derived from a study of T-cell memory formation after mild COVID-19. TCRdb recomputed calls from the 5' RACE reads with MiXCR, one row per CDR3 protein. Here the sample spans some 410,000 distinct CDR3 sequences, around a quarter being singletons. The clonotype originates from an adult woman who had mild COVID-19 (a few samples of this study predate the infection). Cell type and time point are not known. The chain couples TRBV20-1 to TRBJ1-6; 7 bases line up with TRBD1. The sequencing input was PBMCs or a T cell subset sorted from them (not recorded which). The CDR3, as DNA: TGCAGTGCTAGAGTTTCAGGGGGGAATAATTCACCCCTCCACTTT. Amino acid sequence: CSARVSGGNNSPLHF.